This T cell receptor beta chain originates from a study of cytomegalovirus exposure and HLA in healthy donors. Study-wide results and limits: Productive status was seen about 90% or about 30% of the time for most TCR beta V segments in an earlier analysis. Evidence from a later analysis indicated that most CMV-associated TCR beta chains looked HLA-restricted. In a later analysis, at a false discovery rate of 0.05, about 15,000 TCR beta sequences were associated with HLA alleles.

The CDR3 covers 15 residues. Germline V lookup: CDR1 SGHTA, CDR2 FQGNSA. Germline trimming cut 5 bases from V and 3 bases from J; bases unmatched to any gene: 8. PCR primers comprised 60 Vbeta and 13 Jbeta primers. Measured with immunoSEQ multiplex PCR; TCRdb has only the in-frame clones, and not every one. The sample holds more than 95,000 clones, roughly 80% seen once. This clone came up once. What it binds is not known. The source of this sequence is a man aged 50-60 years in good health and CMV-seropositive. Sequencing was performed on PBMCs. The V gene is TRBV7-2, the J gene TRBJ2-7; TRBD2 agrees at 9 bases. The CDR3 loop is CASSVSGSGSYEQYF. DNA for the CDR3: TGTGCCAGCAGCGTTAGCGGGAGCGGGAGCTACGAGCAGTACTTC. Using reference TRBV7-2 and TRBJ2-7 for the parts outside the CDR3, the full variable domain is GAGVSQSPSNKVTEKGKDVELRCDPISGHTALYWYRQSLGQGLEFLIYFQGNSAPDKSGLPSDRFSAERTGGSVSTLTIQRTQQEDSAVYLCASSVSGSGSYEQYFGPGTRLTVT.